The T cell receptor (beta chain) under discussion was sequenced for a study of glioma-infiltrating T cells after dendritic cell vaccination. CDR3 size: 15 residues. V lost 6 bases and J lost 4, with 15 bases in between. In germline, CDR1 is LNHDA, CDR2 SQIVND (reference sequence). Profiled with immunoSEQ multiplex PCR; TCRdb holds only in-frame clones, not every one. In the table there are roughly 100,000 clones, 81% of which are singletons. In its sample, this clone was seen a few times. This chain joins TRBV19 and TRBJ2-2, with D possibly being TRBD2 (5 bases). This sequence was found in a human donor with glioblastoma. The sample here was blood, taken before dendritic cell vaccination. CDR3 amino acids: CASSKTRAGTGELFF. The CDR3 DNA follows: TGTGCCAGTAGCAAGACCCGGGCGGGCACCGGGGAGCTGTTTTTT.